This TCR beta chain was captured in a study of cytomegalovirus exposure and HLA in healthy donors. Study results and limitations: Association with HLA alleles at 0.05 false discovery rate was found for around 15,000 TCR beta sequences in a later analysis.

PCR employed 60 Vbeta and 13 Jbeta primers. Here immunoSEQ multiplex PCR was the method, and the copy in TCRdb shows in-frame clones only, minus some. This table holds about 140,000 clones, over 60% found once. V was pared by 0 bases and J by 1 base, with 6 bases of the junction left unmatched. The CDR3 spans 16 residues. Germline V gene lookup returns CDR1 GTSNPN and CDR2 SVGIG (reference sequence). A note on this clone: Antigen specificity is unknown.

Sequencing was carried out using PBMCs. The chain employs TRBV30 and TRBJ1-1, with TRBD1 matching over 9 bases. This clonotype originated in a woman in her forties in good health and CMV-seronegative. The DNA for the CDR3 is TGTGCCTGGAGTGTAGTTGGGACAGGGAAGAACACTGAAGCTTTCTTT. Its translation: CAWSVVGTGKNTEAFF.